The entry below gives a single T cell receptor (beta chain) sequence along with its context. What it binds is not known. A much larger clone is a single base away; this may be a read error. This entry comes from a study of early T cells in non-severe SARS-CoV-2 infection. Study-level background: Sequenced material consisted of bulk RNA (from unsorted whole blood), and chains were unpaired. General study points: Comparison of clonotypes with VDJdb favored anti-spike CD8 responses while missing private and CD4 specificities.

TCRdb re-analysed the 5' RACE reads in MiXCR, keeping a single row per CDR3 protein. The table shows tens of thousands of distinct CDR3 sequences, with about 6% occurring only once. The CDR3 has 12 amino acids. Germline lookup yields CDR1 SQVTM and CDR2 ANQGSEA. The origin of this receptor is an adult who was a healthcare worker with PCR-confirmed SARS-CoV-2 infection or an uninfected control (not recorded which). The chain links TRBV29-1 to TRBJ2-1; tentatively, D is TRBD2 (5 bases). The sample taken for sequencing was whole blood. CDR3 region: CSIESTRFEQFF. The DNA of the CDR3 is TGCAGCATTGAGAGCACTAGGTTTGAGCAGTTCTTC.